This TCR beta chain was captured in a study of cytomegalovirus exposure and HLA in healthy donors. The CDR3 is 12 amino acids. Between the trimmed V and J ends, which lost 4 bases and 5 bases, there was a span of 6 bases. Germline lookup yields CDR1 SGHRS and CDR2 YFSETQ. As for this clone: Its antigen is currently unknown.

Produced via immunoSEQ multiplex PCR; TCRdb's table is partial and in-frame only. The sample carries around 230,000 clones, roughly 86% recorded once. Overall study results and limits: The authors listed 150 to 200 TCR beta chains as cytomegalovirus-associated.

The receptor's source is a woman aged 25 to 39 in good health and CMV-seropositive. Sequencing was performed on PBMCs. The chain uses TRBV5-1 and TRBJ2-2; D unresolved. In nucleotides, the CDR3 is TGCGCCAGCAGCCTCTTTACCGGGGAGCTGTTTTTT. Translating it yields CASSLFTGELFF.